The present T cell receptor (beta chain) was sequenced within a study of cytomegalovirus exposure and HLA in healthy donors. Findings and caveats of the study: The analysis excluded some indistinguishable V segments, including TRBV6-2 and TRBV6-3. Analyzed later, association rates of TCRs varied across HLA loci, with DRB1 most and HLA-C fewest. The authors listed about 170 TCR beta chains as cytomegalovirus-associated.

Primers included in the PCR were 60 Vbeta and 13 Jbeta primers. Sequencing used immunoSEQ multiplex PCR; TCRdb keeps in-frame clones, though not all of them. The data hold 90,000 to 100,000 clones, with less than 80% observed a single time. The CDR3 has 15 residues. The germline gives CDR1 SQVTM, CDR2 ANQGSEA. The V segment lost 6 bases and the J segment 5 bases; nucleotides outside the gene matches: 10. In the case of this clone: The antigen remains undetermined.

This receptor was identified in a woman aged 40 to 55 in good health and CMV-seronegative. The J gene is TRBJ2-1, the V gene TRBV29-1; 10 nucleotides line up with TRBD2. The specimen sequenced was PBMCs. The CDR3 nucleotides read TGCAGCGTCGGAAGGGGACTAGCGCTACACAATGAGCAGTTCTTC. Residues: CSVGRGLALHNEQFF.